The T cell receptor beta chain under discussion was sequenced for a study of blood T cell repertoires in COVID-19. Germline-derived CDR1 and CDR2 are SGHNT and YENEEA. Deletions cut 5 bases from V and 2 bases from J, with 10 bases between. The CDR3 consists of 15 residues. Data came from immunoSEQ multiplex PCR; TCRdb stores just in-frame clones and leaves some out. The profile shows some 260,000 clones, about 80% of them singletons. J is TRBJ2-6 and V is TRBV11-3; no reliable D call. The clonotype comes from a man aged 25-45 years with acute COVID-19. Material: PBMCs or T cells enriched from blood (not recorded which). The CDR3 region is CASSIGQAGANVLTF. CDR3 DNA sequence: TGTGCCAGCAGCATAGGGCAAGCTGGGGCCAACGTCCTGACTTTC. Using reference TRBV11-3 and TRBJ2-6 for the parts outside the CDR3, the full variable domain is EAGVVQSPRYKIIEKKQPVAFWCNPISGHNTLYWYLQNLGQGPELLIRYENEEAVDDSQLPKDRFSAERLKGVDSTLKIQPAELGDSAVYLCASSIGQAGANVLTFGAGSRLTVL.